Listed below are T cell receptor beta chains from one sample, sequenced in a study of Ad26.COV2.S vaccination and SARS-CoV-2 variants. Data came from immunoSEQ multiplex PCR; TCRdb stores just in-frame clones and leaves some out. This table has 300,000 to 400,000 clones, 80% to 90% appearing once. Specimen: peripheral blood, collected in a trial of Ad26.COV2.S vaccine versus placebo. The receptors shown here come from a person aged 18 to 65 who received the Ad26.COV2.S COVID-19 vaccine or a placebo. The CDR3 runs from the conserved cysteine through the conserved F or W. Fields, in order: D gene, clone size, J gene, V gene, CDR3 protein, CDR3 DNA. D genes are given only for firm matches. The size entry is marked missing in some rows and otherwise reads once, few, many or a size class.

TRBD1,NA,TRBJ1-2,TRBV5-8,CASSLGQAYSYGYTF,TGTGCCAGCAGCCTTGGACAGGCATATTCCTATGGCTACACCTTC
NA,few,TRBJ1-5,TRBV7-2,CASSLEWRRPQHF,TGTGCCAGCAGCTTAGAATGGCGGAGGCCCCAGCATTTT
NA,once,TRBJ1-1,TRBV25-1,CASSDKGNTEAFF,TGTGCCAGCAGTGACAAGGGTAACACTGAAGCTTTCTTT
NA,NA,TRBJ2-3,TRBV5-4,CASSVDRSDTQYF,TGTGCCAGCAGCGTCGACAGGTCAGATACGCAGTATTTT
NA,NA,TRBJ2-7,TRBV5-1,CASSLVGGEQYF,TGCGCCAGCAGCTTGGTGGGGGGCGAGCAGTACTTC
NA,NA,TRBJ2-1,TRBV6-2/TRBV6-3,CASSLRDSYNEQFF,TGTGCCAGCAGCCTGAGGGACTCCTACAATGAGCAGTTCTTC
NA,once,TRBJ1-1,TRBV11-2,CASSLGGMNTEAFF,TGTGCCAGCAGCCTCGGTGGAATGAACACTGAAGCTTTCTTT
NA,many,TRBJ2-7,TRBV5-1,CASSLEPYEQYF,TGCGCCAGCAGCTTAGAGCCCTACGAGCAGTACTTC
NA,NA,TRBJ2-7,TRBV4-1,CASSQGGRAFYEQYF,TGCGCCAGCAGCCAAGGGGGCAGGGCCTTCTACGAGCAGTACTTC
NA,NA,TRBJ1-2,TRBV2,CASRDRVVLTSNYGYTF,TGTGCCAGCAGGGACCGGGTCGTACTAACCTCTAACTATGGCTACACCTTC
NA,NA,TRBJ1-1,TRBV12-5,CASAQDRFNTEAFF,TGTGCTAGTGCTCAGGACAGATTTAACACTGAAGCTTTCTTT
TRBD1,NA,TRBJ1-1,TRBV12-3/TRBV12-4,CASSPGQYTEAFF,TGTGCCAGCAGTCCGGGACAGTACACTGAAGCTTTCTTT
NA,NA,TRBJ2-2,TRBV15,CATSLDSVAIYTGELFF,TGTGCCACCAGCCTGGACTCCGTCGCCATCTACACCGGGGAGCTGTTTTTT
TRBD2,NA,TRBJ2-5,TRBV7-2,CASSWGGGQETQYF,TGTGCCAGCAGCTGGGGCGGGGGACAAGAGACCCAGTACTTC
NA,NA,TRBJ2-1,TRBV5-5,CASSLVVVLGEQFF,TGTGCCAGCAGCTTGGTCGTAGTGTTGGGTGAGCAGTTCTTC
NA,NA,TRBJ2-7,TRBV6-6,CASSFAPNYEQYF,TGTGCCAGCAGTTTCGCACCGAACTACGAGCAGTACTTC
NA,few,TRBJ1-6,TRBV7-9,CASSLASGGNSPLHF,TGTGCCAGCAGCTTAGCGTCCGGGGGCAATTCACCCCTCCACTTT
NA,NA,TRBJ2-5,TRBV2,CASSEGGETQYF,TGTGCCAGCAGTGAAGGTGGGGAGACCCAGTACTTC
NA,NA,TRBJ2-1,TRBV7-2,CASSLYPSRGYEQFF,TGTGCCAGCAGCTTATACCCCAGCAGGGGCTATGAGCAGTTCTTC
TRBD1,NA,TRBJ1-1,TRBV18,CASSPPTGVAEAFF,TGTGCCAGCTCACCACCGACAGGGGTGGCTGAAGCTTTCTTT
NA,NA,TRBJ1-3,TRBV7-8,CASSTDSSGNTIYF,TGTGCCAGCAGCACCGACAGCTCTGGAAACACCATATATTTT
NA,NA,TRBJ1-6,TRBV6-5,CASRQDRFSLHF,TGTGCCAGCAGGCAAGACAGGTTCTCCCTCCACTTT
NA,NA,TRBJ1-5,TRBV5-5,CASSLADQPQHF,TGTGCCAGCAGCTTGGCGGATCAGCCCCAGCATTTT
NA,NA,TRBJ2-7,TRBV20-1,CSASSVHEQYF,TGCAGTGCTAGTTCTGTCCACGAGCAGTACTTC
NA,NA,TRBJ1-4,TRBV18,CASSREGLGEKLFF,TGTGCCAGCTCACGAGAAGGTCTCGGAGAAAAACTGTTTTTT
NA,NA,TRBJ1-4,TRBV30,CAWSVQPSKLFF,TGTGCCTGGAGTGTACAACCGTCTAAACTGTTTTTT
NA,NA,TRBJ2-3,TRBV9,CASSVNGGTDTQYF,TGTGCCAGCAGCGTTAATGGGGGCACAGATACGCAGTATTTT
NA,NA,TRBJ2-1,TRBV4-3,CASSPPPAGGAYNEQFF,TGCGCCAGCAGCCCCCCTCCCGCCGGGGGAGCTTACAATGAGCAGTTCTTC
TRBD1,NA,TRBJ1-2,TRBV7-2,CASSRGQGLGNYGYTF,TGTGCCAGCAGTCGCGGACAGGGTCTGGGTAACTATGGCTACACCTTC
NA,NA,TRBJ1-2,TRBV6-5,CAAGSGEQGYGYTF,TGTGCCGCAGGGTCCGGGGAACAGGGCTATGGCTACACCTTC
NA,NA,TRBJ1-1,TRBV5-1,CASSPSDMNTEAFF,TGCGCCAGCAGCCCGAGTGACATGAACACTGAAGCTTTCTTT
NA,NA,TRBJ2-1,TRBV4-2,CASSQDLGGAAHNEQFF,TGTGCCAGCAGCCAAGATTTGGGGGGGGCCGCCCACAATGAGCAGTTCTTC
TRBD2,NA,TRBJ2-1,TRBV7-7,CASSPGRVWNNEQFF,TGTGCTAGCAGCCCCGGGAGGGTGTGGAACAATGAGCAGTTCTTC
NA,few,TRBJ1-3,TRBV7-6,CASSPRQGNTIYF,TGTGCCAGCAGCCCCCGACAGGGAAACACCATATATTTT
TRBD1,NA,TRBJ1-5,TRBV6-5,CASISGTGGNQPQHF,TGTGCCAGCATCTCCGGGACAGGGGGAAATCAGCCCCAGCATTTT
TRBD1,NA,TRBJ1-3,TRBV3-1/TRBV3-2,CASSQRTGKSSGNTIYF,TGTGCCAGCAGCCAACGGACAGGGAAGAGCTCTGGAAACACCATATATTTT
NA,NA,TRBJ1-6,TRBV4-1,CASSQKERDGHSPLHF,TGCGCCAGCAGCCAGAAAGAGCGGGACGGGCATTCACCCCTCCACTTT
TRBD1,NA,TRBJ2-7,TRBV11-3,CASSLRGGDEQYF,TGTGCCAGCAGCTTACGAGGGGGCGACGAGCAGTACTTC
NA,NA,TRBJ2-6,TRBV9,CASSVTRDFDSGANVLTF,TGTGCCAGCAGCGTCACCCGGGACTTTGACTCTGGGGCCAACGTCCTGACTTTC
NA,NA,TRBJ2-7,TRBV7-9,CASSETTMQYF,TGTGCCAGCAGCGAAACTACGATGCAGTACTTC
NA,few,TRBJ2-7,TRBV18,CASSPSSYEQYF,TGTGCCAGCTCACCCAGCTCCTACGAGCAGTACTTC
NA,NA,TRBJ2-1,TRBV12-3/TRBV12-4,CASSFPDNEQFF,TGTGCCAGCAGTTTTCCTGACAATGAGCAGTTCTTC
NA,NA,TRBJ1-2,TRBV4-1,CASSQIGGVSGYTF,TGCGCCAGCAGCCAGATAGGGGGAGTGAGTGGCTACACCTTC
NA,NA,TRBJ2-2,TRBV7-3,CASSSSSGGTGELFF,TGTGCCAGCAGCTCTTCCTCTGGGGGTACCGGGGAGCTGTTTTTT
TRBD2,NA,TRBJ2-1,TRBV7-3,CASARASGGHNEQFF,TGTGCCAGCGCTCGGGCTAGCGGGGGCCACAATGAGCAGTTCTTC
TRBD2,NA,TRBJ2-7,TRBV7-2,CASSLGGGGAVYEQYF,TGTGCCAGCAGCTTAGGAGGCGGGGGGGCGGTTTACGAGCAGTACTTC
NA,once,TRBJ1-2,TRBV20-1,CSAPALYGYTF,TGCAGTGCTCCGGCCCTCTATGGCTACACCTTC
NA,NA,TRBJ1-4,TRBV19,CASSIGGGFNEKLFF,TGTGCCAGTAGTATAGGTGGGGGCTTTAATGAAAAACTGTTTTTT
TRBD1,NA,TRBJ1-1,TRBV12-5,CATTRQGVMNTEAFF,TGTGCTACTACCCGACAGGGGGTAATGAACACTGAAGCTTTCTTT
NA,NA,TRBJ1-1,TRBV19,CASSILGRGITEAFF,TGTGCCAGTAGTATACTAGGAAGGGGGATCACTGAAGCTTTCTTT
TRBD1,NA,TRBJ2-7,TRBV30,CAWNLQGIYEQYF,TGTGCCTGGAATTTACAGGGGATTTACGAGCAGTACTTC
NA,NA,TRBJ2-2,TRBV5-1,CASSWRQGRNTGELFF,TGCGCCAGCAGCTGGAGACAAGGCAGGAACACCGGGGAGCTGTTTTTT
NA,once,TRBJ2-2,TRBV6-5,CASSSTGPGTGELFF,TGTGCCAGCAGTTCGACAGGCCCGGGGACCGGGGAGCTGTTTTTT
TRBD2,NA,TRBJ2-5,TRBV19,CASSIGGLAEETQYF,TGTGCCAGTAGTATAGGCGGGCTAGCGGAAGAGACCCAGTACTTC